Sequencing of this T cell receptor (beta chain) was carried out in a study of blood T cell repertoires in COVID-19 (TCRdb year 2020). For the study in its entirety: Samples covering the acute and convalescent phases of COVID-19 were provided by collaborators in the United States, Italy and Spain. The prospective study material was composed of cDNA or gDNA derived from T cells, B-cell-depleted T cells, or PBMCs. Deeply sampled blood TCRbeta repertoires from subjects exposed to, actively infected with, or recovered from COVID-19 were included in the dataset. The repertoires were released in a freely available public database meant as a resource for research on the immune response to SARS-CoV-2. The samples were drawn from two sources: the first 160 participants of the ongoing ImmuneRACE study, and 1,254 subjects contributed by 6 global collaborators. The sample metadata nearly always contained a de-identified subject ID, COVID-19 status, age in years and sex. Where HLA class I and class II types were available, the types were taken from metadata supplied by the sample provider, not from assay-based typing. Overall results and qualifications from the work: The quantity of clinical and demographic metadata differed by source and by participant and was supplied without curation.

Concerning this clone itself: Its binding antigen is unknown. Base quality data are lacking; no much larger clone is found one base away.

The germline V gene yields MDHEN for CDR1 and SYDVKM for CDR2. From its cysteine to its phenylalanine, the CDR3 spans 15 amino acids. Only the CDR3 DNA is retained, 45 bases long and in frame from the first base. V is cut by 2 bases and J by 4 bases, and the space between the germline ends is 12 bases. TCRbeta CDR3 regions were amplified from genomic DNA by means of the immunoSEQ Assay, a bias-controlled multiplex PCR. In the authors' own workflow: The number of nucleated cells in each sample was estimated by amplification of reference gene primers within the assay. Sequence reads were collapsed and filtered to measure the absolute abundance of every unique TCRbeta CDR3 rearrangement. For each sample, productive Simpson clonality was calculated by taking the square root of Simpson's diversity index across productive rearrangements. The immuneACCESS repertoire file appears here via TCRdb, limited to in-frame rearrangements. These files lack a portion of the clones; in checked studies, under half of the deficit traces to unresolved V genes, and the cause of the others is not known. That table furnishes V, J and clone size, whereas the DNA furnished D and trimming. The sample yields about 270,000 clones; approximately 88% were counted once. 0.75% to 1% of the sample is held by the ten biggest clonotypes.

Enrolling through a virtual design, the prospective study's participants ranged in age from roughly 18 to 89 years and lived across approximately 25 United States geographic areas. In the prospective study, cohorts were assigned on the basis of participant-reported clinical history obtained from a screening survey and a study questionnaire. For ImmuneRACE Cohort 3, a participant was defined as recovered based on two consecutive negative NP/OP PCR tests, clearance by a healthcare professional, or resolution of symptoms. Mobile phlebotomists in the prospective study collected whole blood, serum and a nasopharyngeal or oropharyngeal swab from every participant. Prospective study participants could optionally give additional blood draws and questionnaires over an approximately two-month period. Before DNA extraction, blood samples from the prospective study were shipped at room temperature or frozen.

The material sequenced was PBMCs or T cells enriched from blood (not recorded which). The rearranged chain carries TRBV28 and TRBJ2-1; TRBD2 is possibly the D segment (6 matching bases). The origin of this receptor is a woman aged 25 to 45 who had recovered from COVID-19. The CDR3 here reads CASSLGRGSYNEQFF. The sequence in DNA is TGTGCCAGCAGTTTAGGTCGGGGGAGTTACAATGAGCAGTTCTTC.